This T cell receptor beta chain was sequenced for a study of T cell repertoires in cytomegalovirus infection. Study information: A matching HLA type, together with CMV infection, was signaled by public TCR beta signatures.

TCRdb ran MiXCR on the reads and lists one entry per CDR3 protein. Counted here are a few hundred thousand distinct CDR3 sequences, over 35% occurring once; the ten biggest clones make up about 46%. Details on this clonotype: What it binds is unknown.

The sequencing here drew on cultured PBMCs, taken from culture after CMV antigen stimulation. The source of this sequence is a human donor in good health (CMV status not recorded). Some clones in this sample may be carry-over from other donors' samples.

The CDR3 sequence is CASRRTSGRTGELFF. CDR3 in DNA: TGTGCCAGCAGGCGGACTAGCGGTCGGACCGGGGAGCTGTTTTTT. The chain recombines TRBV6-2 or TRBV6-3 with TRBJ2-2; 10 bases match TRBD2. Unmatched junction bases numbered 6, after V lost 6 bases and J lost 5 bases. This CDR3 has 15 amino acids. Per the germline V gene, CDR1 is MNHEY and CDR2 is SVGEGT.